The present TCR beta chain was sequenced within a study of cytomegalovirus exposure and HLA in healthy donors. PCR primers comprised 60 Vbeta and 13 Jbeta primers. Only in-frame clones appear in the TCRdb table, and some are missing; sequencing was by immunoSEQ multiplex PCR. The repertoire has 150,000 to 200,000 clones, around 81% of them found once; the top ten carry 2.1%. This clone was detected a few times. The CDR3 is 13 amino acids. Germline CDR1 and CDR2: SGHDT and YYEEEE. V lost 3 bases, J lost 5 bases, and 11 bases lay in between. Sample: PBMCs. The receptor was derived from a young woman in good health and CMV-seropositive. The gene calls are TRBV5-6 and TRBJ2-5; D might be TRBD2 (5 bases). CDR3 protein: CASSSLPGETQYF. In DNA form, the CDR3 reads TGTGCCAGCAGCTCTCTCCCGGGGGAGACCCAGTACTTC.